This T cell receptor (beta chain) was observed in a study of blood T cell repertoires in COVID-19. The wider study: Samples came from the United States, Italy and Spain, spanning acute and convalescent COVID-19. Nucleic acid was either cDNA or gDNA, and it came from T cells, B-cell-depleted T cells, or PBMCs.

With 5 bases removed from V and 5 bases from J, the gap between germline ends came to 16 bases. CDR3 size: 14 residues. Germline lookup yields CDR1 LNHDA and CDR2 SQIVND (reference sequence). Assay: immunoSEQ multiplex PCR; the TCRdb copy retains only in-frame clones and omits some. Among about 100,000 clones listed, around 83% were seen once. The TCR was taken from a man in his 70s with acute or convalescent COVID-19. The chain couples TRBV19 to TRBJ2-7; maybe TRBD1 (6 bases). Source material: peripheral blood. The CDR3 sequence is CASSSAGARNEQYF. The CDR3 nucleotides read TGTGCCAGTAGTTCGGCAGGGGCCAGGAACGAGCAGTACTTC.